The rows below give T cell receptor beta chains drawn from one sample of a study of early T cells in non-severe SARS-CoV-2 infection. TCRdb ran MiXCR on the 5' RACE reads and lists one entry per CDR3 protein. The sample contains around 82,000 distinct CDR3 sequences, roughly 15% of which appear only once. What was sequenced was whole blood. Receptors were obtained from an adult who was a healthcare worker with PCR-confirmed SARS-CoV-2 infection or an uninfected control (not recorded which). CDR3s include the opening cysteine and the closing phenylalanine or tryptophan. D genes are given only for firm matches. Clone size is shown for a subset of rows, as once, few, many or a class of expanded clone.

cdr3_nt,cdr3_aa,d_call,cdr3_length,v_call,j_call,clone_size
TGTGCCAGCAGTGAAGCACTACCGCACCGGGACAGCCCAGATATTGAGCAGTTCTTC,CASSEALPHRDSPDIEQFF,TRBD1,19,TRBV2,TRBJ2-1,.
TGTGCCAGCAGTAGCCTTGGCCCATCGGTAGCTTTCTTT,CASSSLGPSVAFF,.,13,TRBV25-1,TRBJ1-1,.
TGCAGCGTTGAAGTTCGCCAGGGGGTTTTAGATGAGCAGTTCTTC,CSVEVRQGVLDEQFF,TRBD1,15,TRBV29-1,TRBJ2-1,few
TGTGCCAGCAGCGCGCGAAGACAGCAACTCGCGAACACCGGGGAGCTGTTTTTT,CASSARRQQLANTGELFF,.,18,TRBV9,TRBJ2-2,.
TGTGCCGCCGCCCCTACGCGGGGAGAGACCCAGTACTTC,CAAAPTRGETQYF,.,13,TRBV7-2,TRBJ2-5,.
TGTGCCAGCAGCCTACAAGGACAGGCGAACACTGAAGCTTTCTTT,CASSLQGQANTEAFF,TRBD1,15,TRBV7-9,TRBJ1-1,.
TGTGCCAGCAGCAAAGAGAGGACAGGGAACACTGAAGCTTTCTTT,CASSKERTGNTEAFF,.,15,TRBV21-1,TRBJ1-1,.
TGCGCCAGCAGCCAGCCCGGGACTAGCGGGGGAGTTAACACCGGGGAGCTGTTTTTT,CASSQPGTSGGVNTGELFF,TRBD2,19,TRBV4-1,TRBJ2-2,few
TGCAGTGCTAGCAGGGATTTCTACAATGAGCAGTTCTTC,CSASRDFYNEQFF,.,13,TRBV20-1,TRBJ2-1,few
TGTGCCAGCAGTTTGGGTGCTTTGGGGGGGGCGATTTATGGAAATGGCTACACCTTC,CASSLGALGGAIYGNGYTF,.,19,TRBV12-3/TRBV12-4,TRBJ1-2,many
TGTGCCAGCAGAGAGGACAGAAGATCACCCCCCCACTTT,CASREDRRSPPHF,.,13,TRBV2,TRBJ1-6,.
TGTGCCAGCAGTTTAACGTCGGGTAGCAATCAGCCCCAGCATTTT,CASSLTSGSNQPQHF,.,15,TRBV12-3/TRBV12-4,TRBJ1-5,many
TGCAGTGCTAGAGTCCCAGATCAGCCCCAGCATTTT,CSARVPDQPQHF,.,12,TRBV20-1,TRBJ1-5,.
TGTGCCAGCAGCCCTCCCAGGGCTAACACCGGGGAGCTGTTTTTT,CASSPPRANTGELFF,.,15,TRBV7-2,TRBJ2-2,few
TGTGCCAGCAGGGAGATAAGCTCCTACAATGAGCAGTTCTTC,CASREISSYNEQFF,.,14,TRBV28,TRBJ2-1,.
TGCAGTGCTAGTGAGGGGGTTTTAGGCAATGAGCAGTTCTTC,CSASEGVLGNEQFF,.,14,TRBV20-1,TRBJ2-1,few
TGCAGCGTTGCCAGGGGGGCAGTAAATGAGCAGTTCTTC,CSVARGAVNEQFF,.,13,TRBV29-1,TRBJ2-1,.
TGCAGTGCCCTTAAGGGCCAGGGTCTTATAGATACGCAGTATTTT,CSALKGQGLIDTQYF,.,15,TRBV20-1,TRBJ2-3,few
TGTGCCAGCAGCTTGGGGCCGGGAATGAACACTGAAGCTTTCTTT,CASSLGPGMNTEAFF,.,15,TRBV5-6,TRBJ1-1,few
TGTGCCACCCACCCTTCTGGACAGGGCACAGATACGCAGTATTTT,CATHPSGQGTDTQYF,TRBD1,15,TRBV28,TRBJ2-3,few
TGTGCCAGCGCGAGAACGGAGACCCAGTACTTC,CASARTETQYF,.,11,TRBV5-6,TRBJ2-5,.
TGTGCCAGCAGCTGGACTAGCGGGGACCAAGAGACCCAGTACTTC,CASSWTSGDQETQYF,TRBD2,15,TRBV11-2,TRBJ2-5,.
TGTGCCAGCAGCGCAGGGGTTTTACTCACCGGGGAGCTGTTTTTT,CASSAGVLLTGELFF,.,15,TRBV6-1,TRBJ2-2,many
TGCAGTGCTAGTCTGGGGAGGGACACTGAAGCTTTCTTT,CSASLGRDTEAFF,.,13,TRBV20-1,TRBJ1-1,.
TGTGCCAGCAGTTTATGGGACAGCACCGGGGAGCTGTTTTTT,CASSLWDSTGELFF,TRBD1,14,TRBV27,TRBJ2-2,many
TGTGCCAGCAGTCCAGGGGGCGGGAAAGAGACCCAGTACTTC,CASSPGGGKETQYF,TRBD1,14,TRBV12-3/TRBV12-4,TRBJ2-5,.
TGTGCCAGCCGGGCCCTAGGGGATACGCAGTATTTT,CASRALGDTQYF,.,12,TRBV6-1,TRBJ2-3,few
TGTGCCAGCAGCCCATCCGGGGGCACAGATACGCAGTATTTT,CASSPSGGTDTQYF,.,14,TRBV7-9,TRBJ2-3,many
TGTGCCAGCAGCGTAGCGGGAGGTGAGCCCCAGCATTTT,CASSVAGGEPQHF,.,13,TRBV9,TRBJ1-5,.
TGTGCCAGCAGCCACCAAGGGGGTTCCACTGAAGCTTTCTTT,CASSHQGGSTEAFF,.,14,TRBV7-2,TRBJ1-1,few
TGCAGTGCTCGGGACAGGCTAGGGAACTATGGCTACACCTTC,CSARDRLGNYGYTF,TRBD1,14,TRBV20-1,TRBJ1-2,.
TGCGCCAGCAGCACCAGGGACGGGGAGCTGTTTTTT,CASSTRDGELFF,.,12,TRBV5-1,TRBJ2-2,.
TGCAGCGGAGGGGACCGAAGATACAATGAGCAGTTCTTC,CSGGDRRYNEQFF,.,13,TRBV29-1,TRBJ2-1,few
TGCGCCAGCAGCTTTGGGGTCGGGGAGCTGTTTTTT,CASSFGVGELFF,.,12,TRBV5-1,TRBJ2-2,.
TGTGCCAGCAGTTTAGCGGGTCGGCAGGGGAGGTATCAGCCCCAGCATTTT,CASSLAGRQGRYQPQHF,.,17,TRBV12-3/TRBV12-4,TRBJ1-5,.
TGTGCCAGCAGCTTAGGAACAACAGATACGCGGTATTTT,CASSLGTTDTRYF,.,13,TRBV11-2,TRBJ2-3,.